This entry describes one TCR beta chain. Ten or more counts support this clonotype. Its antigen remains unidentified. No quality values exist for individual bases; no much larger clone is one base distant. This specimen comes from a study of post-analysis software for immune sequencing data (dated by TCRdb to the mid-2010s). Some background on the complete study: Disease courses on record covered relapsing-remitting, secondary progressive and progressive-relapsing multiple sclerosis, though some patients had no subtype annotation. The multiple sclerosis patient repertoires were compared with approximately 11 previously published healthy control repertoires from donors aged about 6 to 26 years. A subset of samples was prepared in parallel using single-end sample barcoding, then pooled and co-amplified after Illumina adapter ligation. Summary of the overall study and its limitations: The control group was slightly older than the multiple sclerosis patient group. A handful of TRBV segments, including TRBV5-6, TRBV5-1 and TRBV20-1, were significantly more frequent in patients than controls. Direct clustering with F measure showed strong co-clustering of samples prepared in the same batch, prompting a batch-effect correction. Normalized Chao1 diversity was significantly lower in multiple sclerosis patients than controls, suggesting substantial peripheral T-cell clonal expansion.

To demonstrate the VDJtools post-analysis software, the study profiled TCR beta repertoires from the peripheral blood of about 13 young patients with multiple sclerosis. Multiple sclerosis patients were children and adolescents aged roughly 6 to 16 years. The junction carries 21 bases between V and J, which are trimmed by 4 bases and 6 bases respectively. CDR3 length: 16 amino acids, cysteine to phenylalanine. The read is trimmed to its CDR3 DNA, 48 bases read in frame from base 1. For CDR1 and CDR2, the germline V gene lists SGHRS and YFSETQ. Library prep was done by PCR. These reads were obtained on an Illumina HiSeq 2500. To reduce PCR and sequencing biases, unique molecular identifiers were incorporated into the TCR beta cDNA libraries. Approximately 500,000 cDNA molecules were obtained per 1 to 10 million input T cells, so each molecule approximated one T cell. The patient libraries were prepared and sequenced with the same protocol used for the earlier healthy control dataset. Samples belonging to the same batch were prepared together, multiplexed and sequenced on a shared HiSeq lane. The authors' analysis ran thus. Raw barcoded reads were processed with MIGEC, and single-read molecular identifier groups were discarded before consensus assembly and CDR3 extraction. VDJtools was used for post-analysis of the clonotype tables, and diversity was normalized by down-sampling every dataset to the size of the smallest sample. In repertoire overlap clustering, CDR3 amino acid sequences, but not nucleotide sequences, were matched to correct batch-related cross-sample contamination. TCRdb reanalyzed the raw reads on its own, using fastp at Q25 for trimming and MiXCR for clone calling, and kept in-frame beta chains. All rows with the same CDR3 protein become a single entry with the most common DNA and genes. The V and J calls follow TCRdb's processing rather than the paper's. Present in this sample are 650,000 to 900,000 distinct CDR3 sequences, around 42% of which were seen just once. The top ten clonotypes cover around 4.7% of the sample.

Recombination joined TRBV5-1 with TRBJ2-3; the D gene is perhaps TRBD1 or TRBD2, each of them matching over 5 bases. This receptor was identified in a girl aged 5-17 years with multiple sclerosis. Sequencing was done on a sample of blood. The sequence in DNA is TGCGCCAGCAGCGAGGGGAGCGACTGGCGGCGGGATACGCAGTATTTT. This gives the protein CASSEGSDWRRDTQYF.